This entry lists 12 T cell receptor beta chains sequenced from one sample in a study of CD8 T cells in Susac syndrome. RNA totalling about 0.5 to 1 ug underwent reverse transcription with random hexamers. TCRdb called the immunoSEQ multiplex PCR reads again in MiXCR, with one record for every CDR3 protein. The sample consists of 150,000 or so distinct CDR3 sequences, around 93% of them appearing once. The specimen was CD4+ T cells from PBMCs. The receptor set was obtained from a human donor in good health.

V usage is TRBV6-5 and J usage is TRBJ2-7; a possible D gene is TRBD1 (6 bases). Trimming removed 6 bases from V and 2 bases from J, with 14 bases in between. Germline V gene data show CDR1 as MNHEY and CDR2 as SVGAGI. The CDR3 is 14 residues long. The CDR3 loop is CASRRTVTAYEQYF. CDR3 DNA: TGTGCCAGCAGACGGACAGTTACCGCCTACGAGCAGTACTTC.

CDR3 region: CASSAPGTKGDTQYF. DNA of the CDR3: TGTGCCAGCAGCGCACCCGGGACTAAGGGAGATACGCAGTATTTT. V gene TRBV3-1 combines with J gene TRBJ2-3, with 7 positions matching TRBD2. The germline V gene encodes CDR1 LGHDT and CDR2 YNNKEL (reference sequence). The CDR3 is 15 residues long. After removal of 5 bases from V and 5 bases from J, the junction contained 10 bases not matched to a gene.

The rearrangement uses TRBV29-1 and TRBJ2-3; weak D call: TRBD1 (5 bases). The CDR3 consists of 12 residues. Germline CDR1 SQVTM, CDR2 ANQGSEA. Trimming removed 4 bases from V and 6 bases from J, with 11 bases in between. The CDR3 region has the DNA TGCAGCGTTGTACCCGCAGGGGATACGCAGTATTTT. It codes for CSVVPAGDTQYF.

The chain combines TRBV5-1 with TRBJ2-3, with a possible D match to TRBD2 (6 bases). Between the trimmed V and J ends, which lost 2 bases and 3 bases, there was a span of 10 bases. Per germline, CDR1 SGHRS and CDR2 YFSETQ. The CDR3 length is 14 residues. The CDR3 bases are TGCGCCAGCAGCTTCGGGAGTGGGACAGATACGCAGTATTTT. It yields the protein CASSFGSGTDTQYF.

The chain combines TRBV5-6 with TRBJ2-1; 8 nucleotides match TRBD2. Germline assignment: CDR1 SGHDT and CDR2 YYEEEE. With V trimmed by 1 base and J by 8 bases, 8 bases remained unmatched. The CDR3 is made up of 15 amino acids. The CDR3 DNA is TGTGCCAGCAGCTTGCGGGGGGGCGTTTTCGATGAGCAGTTCTTC. Protein sequence: CASSLRGGVFDEQFF.

The V call is TRBV2, the J call TRBJ2-1; D tentatively reads TRBD1 or TRBD2 (5 bases each). CDR3 length equals 10 residues. Between the trimmed V and J ends, which lost 8 bases and 12 bases, there was a span of 11 bases. Germline CDR1 and CDR2: SNHLY and FYNNEI. In DNA form, the CDR3 reads TGTGCCAGCGGGACCACGGCGCAGTTCTTC. Protein: CASGTTAQFF.

This chain links TRBV9 with TRBJ1-2; D unresolved. V lost 4 bases and J 8 bases, leaving 24 bases between the germline ends. This CDR3 has 16 residues. CDR1 is SGDLS, CDR2 YYNGEE, per germline. The CDR3 reads CASSSTPMVSLGGYTF. CDR3 in DNA: TGTGCCAGCAGCTCCACCCCGATGGTCTCCCTAGGGGGCTACACCTTC.

This clonotype was seen just once. The genes are TRBV3-1 and TRBJ2-2; a possible D gene is TRBD1 (5 bases). With 4 bases removed from V and 5 bases from J, the gap between germline ends came to 14 bases. Germline V gene lookup returns CDR1 LGHDT and CDR2 YNNKEL (reference sequence). This CDR3 region has 15 residues. CDR3 sequence: CASSLGHPATGELFF. The CDR3 nucleotides read TGTGCCAGCAGCCTAGGACACCCGGCGACCGGGGAGCTGTTTTTT.

The chain couples TRBV4-2 to TRBJ2-7; 8 nucleotides match TRBD1. The CDR3 totals 18 residues. Trimming cost V 4 bases and J 0 bases; bases outside gene matches: 14. The germline gives CDR1 LGHNA, CDR2 YNFKEQ. CDR3: CASSRIENRDRSSYEQYF. The CDR3 DNA sequence: TGTGCCAGCAGCCGAATAGAAAACCGGGACAGGAGCTCCTACGAGCAGTACTTC.

The chain combines TRBV20-1 with TRBJ1-1; D remains unclear. V was clipped by 0 bases and J by 6 bases, with 17 bases between them. The CDR3 is 15 residues long. CDR1 DFQATT and CDR2 SNEGSKA come from the germline V gene (reference sequence). The CDR3 loop reads CSARDLTRGGAEAFF. CDR3 sequence (DNA): TGCAGTGCTAGAGACCTTACCCGGGGAGGAGCTGAAGCTTTCTTT.

The chain employs TRBV5-1 and TRBJ2-6; D remains ambiguous. Germline values: CDR1 SGHRS, CDR2 YFSETQ. V lost 9 bases to trimming and J lost 0 bases, with 4 bases between them. The CDR3 is 12 amino acids. CDR3 bases: TGCGCCACGTCCTCTGGGGCCAACGTCCTGACTTTC. Translating gives CATSSGANVLTF.

The chain uses TRBV5-6 and TRBJ2-5, with 8 bases fitting TRBD2. The V segment lost 4 bases and the J segment 5 bases; nucleotides outside the gene matches: 10. CDR1 and CDR2 from the germline V gene are SGHDT and YYEEEE. The CDR3 is made up of 15 amino acids. CDR3 nucleotides: TGTGCCAGCAGCACTGGCCCGTCGGGAGGGGAGACCCAGTACTTC. It is translated as CASSTGPSGGETQYF.